Listed below are T cell receptor beta chains from one sample, sequenced in a study of T and B cells in COVID-19 patients. In TCRdb, the multiplex PCR reads were re-called with MiXCR into one record per CDR3 protein. Here the sample spans about 1,000 distinct CDR3 sequences, 25% to 30% being singletons. The sample was blood. The source is a human donor with active COVID-19. Both conserved end residues are part of each CDR3. D genes are given only for firm matches. Part of the rows lack a size; the others show once, few, many or a class for expanded clones.

v_call	j_call	d_call	clone_size	cdr3_aa	cdr3_nt
TRBV20-1	TRBJ2-1	-	medium-sized	CSARDKRYSLNEQFF	TGCAGTGCTAGGGATAAGAGGTACTCACTTAATGAGCAGTTCTTC
TRBV6-5	TRBJ1-6	-	large	CASRPKAVSSYNSPLHF	TGTGCCAGCCGACCTAAAGCGGTTTCCTCCTATAATTCACCCCTCCACTTT
TRBV5-5	TRBJ2-7	TRBD2	few	CASSPGLARNEQYF	TGTGCCAGCAGCCCGGGACTAGCGAGGAACGAGCAGTACTTC
TRBV24-1	TRBJ2-3	-	medium-sized	CATSDFRAGDGTDTQYF	TGTGCCACCAGTGATTTCAGGGCAGGGGATGGCACAGATACGCAGTATTTT
TRBV6-5	TRBJ2-1	TRBD2	-	CASSYPGTSLVNEQFF	TGTGCCAGCAGTTACCCCGGGACTAGTCTAGTCAATGAGCAGTTCTTC
TRBV30	TRBJ2-1	-	medium-sized	CAWSVDGSKYNEQFF	TGTGCCTGGAGTGTAGACGGGAGTAAGTACAATGAGCAGTTCTTC
TRBV27	TRBJ2-1	TRBD2	large	CASSLAGGPDEQFF	TGTGCCAGCAGTCTAGCGGGAGGGCCGGATGAGCAGTTCTTC
TRBV15	TRBJ2-7	TRBD1	-	CATSAPGQTIYEQYF	TGTGCCACCAGCGCCCCGGGACAGACAATCTACGAGCAGTACTTC
TRBV5-6	TRBJ2-1	TRBD2	-	CASSMGLAGGYEQFF	TGTGCCAGTAGTATGGGACTAGCGGGAGGCTATGAGCAGTTCTTC
TRBV7-2	TRBJ2-7	-	medium-sized	CASSPGTRPYEQYF	TGTGCCAGCAGCCCTGGGACCCGTCCCTACGAGCAGTACTTC
TRBV6-5	TRBJ2-7	TRBD1	large	CASSYSGTGGYEQYF	TGTGCCAGCAGTTACTCGGGGACAGGGGGCTACGAGCAGTACTTC
TRBV6-5	TRBJ1-6	-	medium-sized	CASSYSILGYSPLHF	TGTGCCAGCAGTTACTCGATTTTGGGTTATTCACCCCTCCACTTT
TRBV6-2/TRBV6-3	TRBJ1-4	TRBD1	medium-sized	CASSYIAPTGGANEKLFF	TGTGCCAGCAGTTATATCGCCCCTACAGGGGGGGCTAATGAAAAACTGTTTTTT
TRBV7-9	TRBJ1-1	-	few	CASSLGAARRERTEAFF	TGTGCCAGCAGCTTAGGGGCAGCCCGAAGAGAGAGGACTGAAGCTTTCTTT
TRBV4-1	TRBJ2-2	TRBD2	few	CASSPGGSARTGELFF	TGCGCCAGCAGCCCGGGGGGTTCGGCAAGGACCGGGGAGCTGTTTTTT
TRBV13	TRBJ2-1	-	-	CASRLEGGMSYNEQFF	TGTGCCAGCAGACTAGAGGGCGGGATGTCCTACAATGAGCAGTTCTTC
TRBV27	TRBJ2-7	TRBD2	large	CASSLLGTMRSYEQYF	TGTGCCAGCAGTTTATTAGGGACTATGAGATCCTACGAGCAGTACTTC
TRBV13	TRBJ1-1	-	medium-sized	CASSLDIGGWNTEAFF	TGTGCCAGCAGCTTAGACATCGGGGGATGGAACACTGAAGCTTTCTTT
TRBV6-5	TRBJ2-7	-	large	CASSYSIPDGNYEQYF	TGTGCCAGCAGTTACTCGATCCCGGACGGAAACTACGAGCAGTACTTC
TRBV27	TRBJ2-7	-	medium-sized	CASSLVGGQLSYEQYF	TGTGCCAGCAGTTTGGTGGGCGGACAGCTATCCTACGAGCAGTACTTC
TRBV19	TRBJ2-4	-	-	CASSIAGTAKNIQYF	TGTGCCAGTAGTATAGCAGGGACAGCCAAAAACATTCAGTACTTC
TRBV6-2/TRBV6-3	TRBJ2-3	-	large	CASSYLKSLTDTQYF	TGTGCCAGCAGTTACCTGAAGAGTCTGACAGATACGCAGTATTTT
TRBV27	TRBJ2-1	TRBD2	-	CASRGTSGTVHNEQFF	TGTGCCAGCAGGGGGACTAGCGGGACTGTCCACAATGAGCAGTTCTTC
TRBV7-6	TRBJ2-1	TRBD2	large	CASSLVGTSRTNEQFF	TGTGCCAGCAGCTTAGTGGGGACTAGCCGTACAAATGAGCAGTTCTTC
TRBV20-1	TRBJ2-7	-	few	CSAPRGGAASYEQYF	TGCAGTGCTCCTAGGGGCGGGGCGGCCTCCTACGAGCAGTACTTC
TRBV5-1	TRBJ2-3	-	medium-sized	CASSLGQGRSSDTQYF	TGCGCCAGCAGCTTGGGTCAGGGTAGGTCTTCAGATACGCAGTATTTT
TRBV5-4	TRBJ2-7	TRBD2	large	CASSSGLTYEQYF	TGTGCCAGCAGTTCGGGACTAACCTACGAGCAGTACTTC
TRBV6-2/TRBV6-3	TRBJ2-2	-	medium-sized	CASSYPPGSYTGELFF	TGTGCCAGCAGTTACCCCCCTGGAAGTTATACCGGGGAGCTGTTTTTT
TRBV10-3	TRBJ2-1	TRBD1	large	CAIRATGGLDEQFF	TGTGCCATCAGGGCGACAGGGGGGCTCGATGAGCAGTTCTTC
TRBV6-1	TRBJ1-5	TRBD1	medium-sized	CASSSADRGNQPQHF	TGTGCCAGCAGTTCCGCGGACAGGGGGAATCAGCCCCAGCATTTT
TRBV20-1	TRBJ1-5	-	few	CSARDKGGNQPQHF	TGCAGTGCTAGAGATAAAGGGGGGAATCAGCCCCAGCATTTT
TRBV6-5	TRBJ2-3	TRBD2	-	CASSYSASGGAPDTQYF	TGTGCCAGCAGTTACTCGGCTAGCGGGGGGGCTCCAGATACGCAGTATTTT
TRBV6-1	TRBJ2-4	TRBD1	few	CASRERTGTGGTIQYF	TGTGCCAGCAGAGAACGAACCGGGACAGGGGGAACTATTCAGTACTTC